These 24 T cell receptor beta chains originate from one sample sequenced in a study of T cells in localized non-small cell lung cancer (dated by TCRdb to 2020 to 2022). The receptor library was made with the immunoSEQ multiplex PCR assay. This immuneACCESS table, as held by TCRdb, lists in-frame sequences with V and J called but not all clones. Of the missing ones, under half trace to an unresolved V gene in checked studies; the others have no known cause. Here the sample has about 33,000 clones; around 93% occur a single time. In total, the top ten clones hold approximately 2.2% of the sample. The input for sequencing was peripheral blood, taken before any cancer treatment. These TCRs come from a female donor older than 55 with stage I lung adenocarcinoma.

V usage is TRBV2 and J usage is TRBJ2-5, with a possible D match to TRBD1 (5 bases). Trimming stripped 8 bases from V and 1 base from J, with 11 bases between. The germline gives CDR1 SNHLY, CDR2 FYNNEI. The CDR3 is 13 amino acids. This CDR3 is CASQRGSQETQYF. The CDR3 DNA follows: TGTGCCAGCCAAAGGGGATCCCAAGAGACCCAGTACTTC.

The J gene is TRBJ1-4, the V gene TRBV6-1; a weak D match, TRBD1 (6 bases). The CDR3 loop spans 14 amino acids. Germline CDR1 reads MNHNS; CDR2 reads SASEGT. Trimming left V 6 bases short and J 4 bases short, with 12 bases between. CDR3 residues: CASRTDRINEKLFF. CDR3 DNA: TGTGCCAGCAGGACTGACAGGATTAATGAAAAACTGTTTTTT.

This chain joins TRBV6-6 and TRBJ1-2; D is possibly TRBD1 (5 bases). CDR1 is MNHNY and CDR2 is SVGAGI in the germline V gene (reference sequence). V lost 0 bases and J 7 bases, leaving 9 bases between the germline ends. The CDR3 consists of 13 residues. The CDR3 DNA sequence: TGTGCCAGCAGTTACTCAGGGACTTCTGGCTACACCTTC. Translated, it gives CASSYSGTSGYTF.

This sequence joins TRBV19 and TRBJ2-3; 8 bases are shared with TRBD2. The ends lost 7 bases at V and 0 bases at J; junction bases unmatched: 6. The germline gives CDR1 LNHDA, CDR2 SQIVND (reference sequence). The CDR3 loop spans 15 amino acids. The CDR3 is CASTPKRGSTDTQYF. The CDR3 DNA reads as TGTGCCAGTACCCCGAAGCGGGGGAGCACAGATACGCAGTATTTT.

The chain links TRBV6-5 to TRBJ2-3; TRBD1 matches 7 bases. With 3 bases clipped from V and 2 bases from J, the junction kept 5 bases outside the gene matches. The CDR3 contains 15 residues. Germline V gene data show CDR1 as MNHEY and CDR2 as SVGAGI. Here the CDR3 reads CASSYKGQPTDTQYF. In DNA form, the CDR3 reads TGTGCCAGCAGTTATAAGGGACAGCCCACAGATACGCAGTATTTT.

This clone was counted only a few times. Compared with germline, one end of the junction differs, possibly owing to a read error. The chain carries TRBV2 and TRBJ1-2; TRBD1 matches at 7 bases. Germline CDR1 SNHLY, CDR2 FYNNEI. This CDR3 has 12 residues. CDR3: CASSERDSVWGF. The CDR3 nucleotides are TGTGCCAGCAGTGAAAGGGACAGTGTCTGGGGCTTC.

This rearrangement joins TRBV10-3 to TRBJ2-2; 8 bases match TRBD2. The CDR3 is 15 residues long. CDR1 is ENHRY, CDR2 SYGVKD, per germline. Trimming took 10 bases from V and 1 from J; bases not matched to a gene: 8. Here the CDR3 DNA reads TGTGCCACCATAGCGGGGACGGTGAACACCGGGGAGCTGTTTTTT. It codes for CATIAGTVNTGELFF.

This rearrangement joins TRBV9 to TRBJ2-3, with D possibly TRBD2 on 5 matching bases. Germline loops: CDR1 SGDLS, CDR2 YYNGEE. CDR3 size: 14 residues. Trimming took 4 bases from V and 5 from J, leaving 14 bases between them. The CDR3 spells CASSPPAVVDTQYF. The CDR3 bases are TGTGCCAGCAGCCCCCCAGCGGTGGTAGATACGCAGTATTTT.

This rearrangement joins TRBV10-3 to TRBJ1-1, with TRBD1 matching 7 bases. J lost 8 bases, V lost 7 bases, and 10 bases had no gene match. In germline, CDR1 is ENHRY, CDR2 SYGVKD. This CDR3 comprises 13 residues. The chain's CDR3 is CAIKKTGSGEAFF. The CDR3 DNA follows: TGTGCCATCAAGAAGACAGGGTCTGGAGAAGCTTTCTTT.

This clone was seen more than once but under ten times. The gene calls are TRBV7-9 and TRBJ1-6; 9 bases align to TRBD1. This CDR3 has 14 amino acids. Germline V gene lookup returns CDR1 SEHNR and CDR2 FQNEAQ (reference sequence). V was clipped by 4 bases and J by 10 bases; unmatched bases: 5. The CDR3 DNA sequence: TGTGCCAGCAGCTCGACAGGGGGTGGATCACCCCTCCACTTT. This gives the protein CASSSTGGGSPLHF.

This sequence joins TRBV9 and TRBJ1-4, with 8 bases lining up with TRBD1. The CDR3 sequence is 16 residues long. Per the germline V gene, CDR1 is SGDLS and CDR2 is YYNGEE. Losses at the gene ends were 5 bases for V and 1 base for J; bases not matched to a gene: 7. The chain's CDR3 is CASSHDRGGTNEKLFF. CDR3 sequence (DNA): TGTGCCAGCAGTCACGACAGGGGTGGAACTAATGAAAAACTGTTTTTT.

The rearrangement links TRBV11-3 to TRBJ1-4; the match to TRBD1 covers 9 bases. With 3 bases clipped from V and 5 bases from J, the junction kept 10 bases outside the gene matches. The CDR3 is made up of 17 amino acids. CDR1 is SGHNT, CDR2 YENEEA, per germline. The CDR3 DNA is TGTGCCAGCAGCTTTTATCTTACAGGGGGCGGAAATGAAAAACTGTTTTTT. It codes for CASSFYLTGGGNEKLFF.

This clone was observed a handful of times. The chain links TRBV7-6 to TRBJ1-6; 7 bases are shared with TRBD1. CDR1 and CDR2 (germline): SGHVS, FNYEAQ. With V trimmed by 2 bases and J by 10 bases, 8 bases remained unmatched. The CDR3 consists of 15 residues. Written as DNA, the CDR3 is TGTGCCAGCAGCTTACAAACAGGGGCACGGTCACCCCTCCACTTT. This translates into CASSLQTGARSPLHF.

The chain links TRBV9 to TRBJ2-2; 7 nucleotides match TRBD1. J was trimmed by 6 bases and V by 2 bases; bases with no gene match: 7. This CDR3 is 15 amino acids long. CDR1 SGDLS and CDR2 YYNGEE come from the germline V gene. The CDR3 reads CASSVRDSKSGELFF. The CDR3 coding sequence is TGTGCCAGCAGCGTCCGGGACAGTAAATCCGGGGAGCTGTTTTTT. The full variable domain, its missing parts supplied by reference TRBV9 and TRBJ2-2, is DSGVTQTPKHLITATGQRVTLRCSPRSGDLSVYWYQQSLDQGLQFLIQYYNGEERAKGNILERFSAQQFPDLHSELNLSSLELGDSALYFCASSVRDSKSGELFFGEGSRLTVL.

The chain employs TRBV5-4 and TRBJ2-3; D ambiguous. V was cut by 0 bases and J by 2 bases, with 7 bases left in between. Germline CDR1 SGHNT, CDR2 YYREEE (reference sequence). This CDR3 has 14 amino acids. The CDR3 region is CASSLDSDTDTQYF. The DNA of the CDR3 is TGTGCCAGCAGCTTGGATTCGGACACAGATACGCAGTATTTT.

The chain employs TRBV9 and TRBJ2-1; weak D call: TRBD2 (6 bases). V was pared by 3 bases and J by 0 bases, with 7 bases between. Germline V CDR1 and CDR2: SGDLS, YYNGEE. The length of the CDR3 is 14 residues. The CDR3, as DNA: TGTGCCAGCAGCGCGGGGGACTCCTACAATGAGCAGTTCTTC. Translation: CASSAGDSYNEQFF.

The chain links TRBV18 to TRBJ2-2, with 8 bases identical to TRBD1. The CDR3 spans 14 residues. CDR1 and CDR2 (germline): KGHSH, LQKENI. The J segment lost 7 bases and the V segment lost 5 bases, leaving 6 bases of the junction unmatched. CDR3 sequence reads: CASSEAGGRGELFF. CDR3 DNA: TGTGCCAGCTCAGAGGCAGGGGGCCGCGGGGAGCTGTTTTTT.

The chain uses TRBV7-5 and TRBJ2-1; the table gives TRBD1 as D, unverified against the DNA. TRBV7-5 is reported as a pseudogene. The CDR3 runs to 13 residues. The CDR3 here is CARSSPRGNEQFF. Here the CDR3 DNA reads TGTGCCAGAAGCTCCCCTAGGGGGAATGAGCAGTTCTTC.

The chain has TRBV7-7 and TRBJ1-5; D is ambiguous. V dropped 0 bases and J dropped 3 bases, with 3 bases sitting between them. Germline-derived CDR1 and CDR2 are SSHAT and FNYEAQ (reference sequence). The CDR3 consists of 13 residues. CDR3 sequence (DNA): TGTGCCAGCAGCTTAGCGGACAATCAGCCCCAGCATTTT. It encodes CASSLADNQPQHF.

J is TRBJ2-2 and V is TRBV10-3, with 8 bases that match TRBD2. Unmatched junction bases numbered 6, after V lost 0 bases and J lost 6 bases. The germline gives CDR1 ENHRY, CDR2 SYGVKD. The CDR3 is 16 amino acids. CDR3 region: CAISESAGGRSGELFF. CDR3 coding DNA: TGTGCCATCAGTGAGTCCGCGGGGGGACGATCCGGGGAGCTGTTTTTT.

The V call is TRBV15, the J call TRBJ1-1; the D is unclear. Germline V gives CDR1 LNHNV, CDR2 YYDKDF (reference sequence). Trimming left V 4 bases short and J 0 bases short, with 9 bases between. The CDR3 sequence is 14 residues long. In DNA, the CDR3 is TGTGCCACCAGCATACAACACCTGAACACTGAAGCTTTCTTT. Amino acids: CATSIQHLNTEAFF.

This clone occurred once. In nucleotides, the CDR3 is TGTGCCAGCAGTATGAGGGCTGGCACCGGGGAGCTGTTTTTT. Translating it yields CASSMRAGTGELFF. The chain links TRBV6-1 to TRBJ2-2; maybe TRBD2 (5 bases). Trimming removed 5 bases at V and 4 bases at J, with 11 bases between. Germline loops: CDR1 MNHNS, CDR2 SASEGT. The CDR3 has 14 amino acids.

The CDR3 nucleotides are TGCGCCAGCAGCCAAGATGGGGGCTTCTATGGCTACACCTTC. Its protein product is CASSQDGGFYGYTF. The genes are TRBV4-3 and TRBJ1-2, with D possibly matching TRBD1 (6 bases). The ends were cut back, 0 bases at V and 4 bases at J, with 9 bases in the middle. This CDR3 contains 14 residues. CDR1 and CDR2 (germline): LGHNA, YSLEER.

The rearrangement joins TRBV6-1 to TRBJ2-7; D remains unclear. The CDR3 covers 13 residues. V dropped 5 bases and J dropped 0 bases, with 8 bases sitting between them. Per germline, CDR1 MNHNS and CDR2 SASEGT. The CDR3 DNA reads as TGTGCCAGCAGTAGGGTGGACTCCTACGAGCAGTACTTC. Translating it yields CASSRVDSYEQYF.